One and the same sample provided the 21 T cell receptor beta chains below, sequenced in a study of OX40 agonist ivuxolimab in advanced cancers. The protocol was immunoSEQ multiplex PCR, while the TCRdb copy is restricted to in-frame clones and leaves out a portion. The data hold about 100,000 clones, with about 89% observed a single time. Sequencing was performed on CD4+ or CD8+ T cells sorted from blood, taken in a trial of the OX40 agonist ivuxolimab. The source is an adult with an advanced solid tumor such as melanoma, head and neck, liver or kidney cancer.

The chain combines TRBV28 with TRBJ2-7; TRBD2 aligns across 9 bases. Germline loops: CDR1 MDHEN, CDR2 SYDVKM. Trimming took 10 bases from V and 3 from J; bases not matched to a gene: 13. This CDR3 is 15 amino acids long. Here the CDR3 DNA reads TGTGCCACTGGAAGGGGGAGCGGGAGGATCTACGAGCAGTACTTC. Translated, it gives CATGRGSGRIYEQYF.

The CDR3, as DNA: TGCGCCAGCAGCGGAACAGGGAAAGCGAACACCGGGGAGCTGTTTTTT. Its translation: CASSGTGKANTGELFF. The chain links TRBV5-1 to TRBJ2-2; tentative D call: TRBD1 (6 bases). The germline CDR1 and CDR2 sequences are SGHRS and YFSETQ. The CDR3 sequence is 16 residues long. Trimming pared 4 bases from V and 0 bases from J, leaving 13 bases between. Full variable domain (rest looked up from reference TRBV5-1 and TRBJ2-2): KAGVTQTPRYLIKTRGQQVTLSCSPISGHRSVSWYQQTPGQGLQFLFEYFSETQRNKGNFPGRFSGRQFSNSRSEMNVSTLELGDSALYLCASSGTGKANTGELFFGEGSRLTVL.

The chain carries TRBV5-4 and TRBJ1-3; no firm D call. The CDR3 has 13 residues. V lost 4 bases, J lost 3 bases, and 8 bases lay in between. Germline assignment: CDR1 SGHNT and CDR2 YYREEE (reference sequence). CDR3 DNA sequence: TGTGCCAGCAGCCTGGGAGGTGGAAACACCATATATTTT. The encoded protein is CASSLGGGNTIYF.

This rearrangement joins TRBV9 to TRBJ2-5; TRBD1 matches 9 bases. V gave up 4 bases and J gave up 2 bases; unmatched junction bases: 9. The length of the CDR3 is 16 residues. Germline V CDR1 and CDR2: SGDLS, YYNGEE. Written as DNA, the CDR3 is TGTGCCAGCAGCTTAACGGGGACAGGGAAACAAGAGACCCAGTACTTC. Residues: CASSLTGTGKQETQYF.

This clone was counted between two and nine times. The DNA for the CDR3 is TGCAGCGCAAGGACTAGCGGGGGGCCAGGGACGCAGTATTTT. Translating it yields CSARTSGGPGTQYF. The chain uses TRBV29-1 and TRBJ2-3; 14 bases are a match to TRBD2. The CDR3 spans 14 residues. Germline CDR1 reads SQVTM; CDR2 reads ANQGSEA. The trim removed 7 bases at V and 9 bases at J, leaving 9 bases unmatched.

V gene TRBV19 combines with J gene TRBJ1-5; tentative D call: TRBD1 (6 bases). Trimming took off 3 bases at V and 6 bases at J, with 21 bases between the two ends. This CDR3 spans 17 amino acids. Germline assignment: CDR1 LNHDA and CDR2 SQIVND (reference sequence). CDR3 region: CASSIPLDTLRGQPQHF. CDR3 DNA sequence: TGTGCCAGTAGTATCCCCCTCGACACCCTCAGGGGTCAGCCCCAGCATTTT.

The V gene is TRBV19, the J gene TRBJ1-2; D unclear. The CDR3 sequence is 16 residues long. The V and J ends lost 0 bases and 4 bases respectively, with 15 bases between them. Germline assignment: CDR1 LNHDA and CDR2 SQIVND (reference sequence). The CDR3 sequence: CASSIDLPAGSYGYTF. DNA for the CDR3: TGTGCCAGTAGTATAGATCTCCCGGCGGGCTCCTATGGCTACACCTTC.

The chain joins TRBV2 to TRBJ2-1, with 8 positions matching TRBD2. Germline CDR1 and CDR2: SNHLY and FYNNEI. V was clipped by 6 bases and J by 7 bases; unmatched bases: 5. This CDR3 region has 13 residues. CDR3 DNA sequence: TGTGCCAGCAGGAATAGCGGGGTGAATGAGCAGTTCTTC. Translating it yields CASRNSGVNEQFF.

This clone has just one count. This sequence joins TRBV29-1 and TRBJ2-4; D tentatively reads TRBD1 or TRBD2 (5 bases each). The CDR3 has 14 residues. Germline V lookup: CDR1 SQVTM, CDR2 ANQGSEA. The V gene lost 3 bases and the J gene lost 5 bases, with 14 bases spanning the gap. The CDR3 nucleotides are TGCAGCGTTGAGTCAGAGGGGTCGCAAAACATTCAGTACTTC. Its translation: CSVESEGSQNIQYF.

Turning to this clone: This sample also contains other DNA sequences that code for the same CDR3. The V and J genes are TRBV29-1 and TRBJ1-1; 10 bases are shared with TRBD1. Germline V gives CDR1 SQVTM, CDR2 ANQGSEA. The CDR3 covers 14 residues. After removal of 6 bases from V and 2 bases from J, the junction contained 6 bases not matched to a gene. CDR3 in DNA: TGCAGCGTAACCGGGACAGGGGCAAACACTGAAGCTTTCTTT. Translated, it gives CSVTGTGANTEAFF.

CDR3 nucleotides: TGTGCCAGCAGCTTGGAGGGTTGGGATGGCTACACCTTC. It translates to CASSLEGWDGYTF. The gene calls are TRBV5-4 and TRBJ1-2; no definite D call. Germline loops: CDR1 SGHNT, CDR2 YYREEE (reference sequence). The CDR3 totals 13 residues. V was shortened by 0 bases and J by 6 bases, with 9 bases between the two germline ends.

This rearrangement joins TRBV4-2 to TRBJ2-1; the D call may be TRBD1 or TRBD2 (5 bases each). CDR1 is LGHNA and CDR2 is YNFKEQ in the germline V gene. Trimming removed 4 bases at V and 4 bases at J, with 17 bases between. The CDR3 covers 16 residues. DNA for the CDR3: TGTGCCAGCAGCCCCTCCGGGACCACCGGGTACAATGAGCAGTTCTTC. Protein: CASSPSGTTGYNEQFF.

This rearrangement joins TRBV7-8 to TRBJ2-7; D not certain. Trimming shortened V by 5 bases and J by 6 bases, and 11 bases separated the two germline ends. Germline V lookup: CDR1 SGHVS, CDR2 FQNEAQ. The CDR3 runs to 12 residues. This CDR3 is CASSDPRSEQYF. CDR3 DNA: TGTGCCAGCAGCGACCCTAGGAGCGAGCAGTACTTC.

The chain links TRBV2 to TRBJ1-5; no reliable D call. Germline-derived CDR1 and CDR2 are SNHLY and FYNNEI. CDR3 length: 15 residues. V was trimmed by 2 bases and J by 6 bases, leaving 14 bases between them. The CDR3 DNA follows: TGTGCCAGCAGTGAAAGGCAGCCGCGTCGTCAGCCCCAGCATTTT. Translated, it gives CASSERQPRRQPQHF.

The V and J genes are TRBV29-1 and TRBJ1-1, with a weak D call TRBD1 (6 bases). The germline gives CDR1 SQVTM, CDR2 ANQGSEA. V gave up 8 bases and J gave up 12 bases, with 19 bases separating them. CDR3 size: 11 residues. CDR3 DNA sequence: TGCAGCATCCTGCTAGGAGGGGGGACTTTCTTT. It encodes CSILLGGGTFF.

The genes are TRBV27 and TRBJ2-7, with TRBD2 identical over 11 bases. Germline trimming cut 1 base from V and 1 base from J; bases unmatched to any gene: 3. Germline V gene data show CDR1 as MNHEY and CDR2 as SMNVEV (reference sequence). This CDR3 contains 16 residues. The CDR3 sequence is CASSLLGTSGSYEQYF. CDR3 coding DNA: TGTGCCAGCAGTTTATTGGGGACTAGCGGATCCTACGAGCAGTACTTC.

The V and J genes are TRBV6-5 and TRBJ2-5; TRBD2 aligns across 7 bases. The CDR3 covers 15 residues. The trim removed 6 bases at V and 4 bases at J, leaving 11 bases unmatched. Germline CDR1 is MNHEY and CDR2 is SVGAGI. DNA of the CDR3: TGTGCCAGCAGCCTCCTTGGCCCGGGAGGAGAGACCCAGTACTTC. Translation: CASSLLGPGGETQYF.

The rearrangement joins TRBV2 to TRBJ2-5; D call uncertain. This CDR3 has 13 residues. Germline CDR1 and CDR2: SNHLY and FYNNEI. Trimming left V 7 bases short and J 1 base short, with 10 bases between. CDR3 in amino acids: CASNREAQETQYF. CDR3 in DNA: TGTGCCAGCAACCGAGAGGCCCAAGAGACCCAGTACTTC.

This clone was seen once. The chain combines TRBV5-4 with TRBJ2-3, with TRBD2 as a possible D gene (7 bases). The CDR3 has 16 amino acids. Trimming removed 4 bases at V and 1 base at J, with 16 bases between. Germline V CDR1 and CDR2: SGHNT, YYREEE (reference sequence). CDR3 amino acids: CASSPRGGSGTDTQYF. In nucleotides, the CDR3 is TGTGCCAGCAGCCCAAGGGGGGGATCTGGCACAGATACGCAGTATTTT. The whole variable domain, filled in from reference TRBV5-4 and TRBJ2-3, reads ETGVTQSPTHLIKTRGQQVTLRCSSQSGHNTVSWYQQALGQGPQFIFQYYREEENGRGNFPPRFSGLQFPNYSSELNVNALELDDSALYLCASSPRGGSGTDTQYFGPGTRLTVL.

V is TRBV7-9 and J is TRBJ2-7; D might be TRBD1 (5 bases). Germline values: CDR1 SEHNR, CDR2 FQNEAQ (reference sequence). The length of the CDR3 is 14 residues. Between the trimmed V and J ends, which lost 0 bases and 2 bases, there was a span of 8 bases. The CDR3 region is CASSLAGVPYEQYF. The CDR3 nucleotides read TGTGCCAGCAGCTTAGCAGGGGTTCCCTACGAGCAGTACTTC. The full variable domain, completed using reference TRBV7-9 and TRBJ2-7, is DTGVSQNPRHKITKRGQNVTFRCDPISEHNRLYWYRQTLGQGPEFLTYFQNEAQLEKSRLLSDRFSAERPKGSFSTLEIQRTEQGDSAMYLCASSLAGVPYEQYFGPGTRLTVT.

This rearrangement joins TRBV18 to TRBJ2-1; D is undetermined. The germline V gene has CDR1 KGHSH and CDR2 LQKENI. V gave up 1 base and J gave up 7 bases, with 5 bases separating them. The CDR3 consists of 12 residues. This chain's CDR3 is CASSPLGNEQFF. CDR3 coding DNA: TGTGCCAGCTCACCACTCGGGAATGAGCAGTTCTTC. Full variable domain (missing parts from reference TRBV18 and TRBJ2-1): NAGVMQNPRHLVRRRGQEARLRCSPMKGHSHVYWYRQLPEEGLKFMVYLQKENIIDESGMPKERFSAEFPKEGPSILRIQQVVRGDSAAYFCASSPLGNEQFFGPGTRLTVL.